Given below is one TCR beta chain in context. Its target is unknown. These data are taken from a study of cytomegalovirus exposure and HLA in healthy donors. Study observations and caveats: Later on, a genetic analysis was performed. It linked a missense variant in DCLRE1C with V- and J-gene trimming of TCR beta. Later work showed greater clonal expansion in HLA-associated TCR beta chains than in equally common others. Highest at DRB1 and lowest at HLA-C, TCR association rates differed among HLA loci in a later analysis. Researchers catalogued some 160 TCR beta chains as cytomegalovirus-associated.

A multiplex PCR was run with 60 Vbeta primers and 13 Jbeta primers. The method was immunoSEQ multiplex PCR; TCRdb's version includes in-frame clones alone and lacks a portion of them. The table records about 160,000 clones, 79% of them present only once. The CDR3 loop spans 16 amino acids. Germline CDR1 reads SGHAT; CDR2 reads FQNNGV. Trimming took off 0 bases at V and 11 bases at J, with 22 bases between the two ends. The clonotype was recovered from a man aged 35 to 55 in good health and CMV-seronegative. The chain recombines TRBV11-2 with TRBJ1-1, with D possibly matching TRBD1 (6 bases). The sequenced sample was PBMCs. The CDR3 here is CASSLDPDRMRERAFF. CDR3 nucleotides: TGTGCCAGCAGCTTAGATCCCGACAGGATGAGAGAGCGCGCTTTCTTT.